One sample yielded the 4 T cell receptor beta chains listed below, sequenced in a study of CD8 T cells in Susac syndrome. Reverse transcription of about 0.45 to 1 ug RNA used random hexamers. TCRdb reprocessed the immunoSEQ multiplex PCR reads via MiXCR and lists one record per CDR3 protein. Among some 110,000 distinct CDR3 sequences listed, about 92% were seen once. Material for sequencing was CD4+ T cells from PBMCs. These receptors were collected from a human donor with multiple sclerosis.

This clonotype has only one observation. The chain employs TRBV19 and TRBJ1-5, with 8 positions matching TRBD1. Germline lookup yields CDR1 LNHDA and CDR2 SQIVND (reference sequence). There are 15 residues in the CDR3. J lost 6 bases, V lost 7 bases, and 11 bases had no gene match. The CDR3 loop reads CASTLGQGGLQPQHF. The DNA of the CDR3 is TGTGCCAGTACCCTCGGACAGGGAGGACTTCAGCCCCAGCATTTT.

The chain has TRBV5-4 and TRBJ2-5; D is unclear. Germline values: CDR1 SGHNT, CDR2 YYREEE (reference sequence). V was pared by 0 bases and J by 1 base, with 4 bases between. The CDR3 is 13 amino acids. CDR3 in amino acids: CASSLVTQETQYF. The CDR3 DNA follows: TGTGCCAGCAGCTTGGTGACCCAAGAGACCCAGTACTTC.

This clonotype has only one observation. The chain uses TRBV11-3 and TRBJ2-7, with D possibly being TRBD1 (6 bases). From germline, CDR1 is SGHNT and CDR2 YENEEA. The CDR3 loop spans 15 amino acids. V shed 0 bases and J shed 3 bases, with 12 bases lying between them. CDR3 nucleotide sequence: TGTGCCAGCAGCTTAGATTTCAGGGGTAGCTACGAGCAGTACTTC. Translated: CASSLDFRGSYEQYF. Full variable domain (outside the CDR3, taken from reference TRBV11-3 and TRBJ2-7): EAGVVQSPRYKIIEKKQPVAFWCNPISGHNTLYWYLQNLGQGPELLIRYENEEAVDDSQLPKDRFSAERLKGVDSTLKIQPAELGDSAVYLCASSLDFRGSYEQYFGPGTRLTVT.

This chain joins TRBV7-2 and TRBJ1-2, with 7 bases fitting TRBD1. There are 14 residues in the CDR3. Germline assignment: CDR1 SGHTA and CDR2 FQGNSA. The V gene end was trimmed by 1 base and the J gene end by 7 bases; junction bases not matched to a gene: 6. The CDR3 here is CASSLERQGGGYTF. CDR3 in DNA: TGTGCCAGCAGCTTAGAGCGACAGGGCGGTGGCTACACCTTC.